This TCR beta chain was identified in a study of cytomegalovirus exposure and HLA in healthy donors. General study points: Analysis performed later showed TCR beta chains linked to HLA being more clonally expanded than equally common others.

V was shortened by 0 bases and J by 9 bases, with 10 bases between the two germline ends. The CDR3 totals 13 residues. Germline-derived CDR1 and CDR2 are SGHRS and YFSETQ. In the PCR, 60 Vbeta and 13 Jbeta primers were used. Profiled with immunoSEQ multiplex PCR; TCRdb holds only in-frame clones, not every one. The sample yields some 160,000 clones, roughly 73% seen once. Concerning this clone itself: Its matching antigen is unknown.

Sequenced material: PBMCs. The chain couples TRBV5-1 to TRBJ2-1; D may be TRBD2 (5 bases). This sequence was found in a woman in her twenties or thirties in good health and CMV-seronegative. CDR3 loop: CASSLAGVSEQFF. Here the CDR3 DNA reads TGCGCCAGCAGCTTGGCCGGGGTTTCTGAGCAGTTCTTC.